This entry concerns a single T cell receptor (beta chain). Its antigen is currently unknown. TCR cDNA was made by 5'RACE template switching, adding a universal primer site and UMIs. TCRdb re-analysed the 5' RACE reads in MiXCR, keeping a single row per CDR3 protein. The table has hundreds of thousands of distinct CDR3 sequences, about 17% seen once. These data belong to a study of T cells after yellow fever vaccination. Points from the study as a whole: Few clonotypes appeared in both CD4 and CD8 compartments. In FACS-sorted repertoires, abundant clonotypes from the bulk population could appear as contaminants.

Here the sequenced sample was PBMCs, taken before the yellow fever booster vaccination. This clonotype was obtained from a man aged 18 to 30 who received the YFV17D yellow fever vaccine.

In DNA, the CDR3 is TGTGCCAGCAGCCCTCGACAAGGGGGAAGAGGAAACACCATATATTTT. Translating gives CASSPRQGGRGNTIYF. The chain couples TRBV7-2 to TRBJ1-3, with a weak D call TRBD1 (6 bases). V shed 5 bases and J shed 4 bases, with 18 bases lying between them. The germline V gene has CDR1 SGHTA and CDR2 FQGNSA. The CDR3 is made up of 16 amino acids.